The 15 T cell receptor beta chains listed next were all sequenced from one sample in a study of cytomegalovirus exposure and HLA in healthy donors. PCR amplification relied on 60 Vbeta primers (plus 13 Jbeta primers). Clones were sequenced by immunoSEQ multiplex PCR, and TCRdb holds only the in-frame ones, with some missing. Of approximately 90,000 clones in the sample, approximately 80% were seen once. Specimen: PBMCs. All receptors come from a man between 35 and 55 years old in good health and CMV-seronegative.

This clone has just a few counts. V usage is TRBV7-9 and J usage is TRBJ2-3; weak D call: TRBD1 (5 bases). Per germline, CDR1 SEHNR and CDR2 FQNEAQ (reference sequence). The CDR3 has 15 amino acids. Trimming took off 3 bases at V and 2 bases at J, with 12 bases between the two ends. The CDR3 DNA follows: TGTGCCAGCAGCTTCCGGGCAGGGCCCACAGATACGCAGTATTTT. This translates into CASSFRAGPTDTQYF.

The chain links TRBV7-3 to TRBJ2-5; a possible D gene is TRBD2 (5 bases). This CDR3 has 14 residues. Germline V gives CDR1 SGHTA, CDR2 FQGTGA. V was clipped by 5 bases and J by 5 bases, with 15 bases between them. CDR3 protein: CASSPNAPGETQYF. The CDR3 DNA reads as TGTGCCAGCAGCCCAAATGCCCCGGGGGAGACCCAGTACTTC.

The V call is TRBV10-3, the J call TRBJ2-1; D perhaps matches TRBD2 (6 bases). CDR1 is ENHRY and CDR2 is SYGVKD in the germline V gene. There are 16 residues in the CDR3. The ends were cut back, 8 bases at V and 7 bases at J, with 24 bases in the middle. The CDR3 spells CAILRPDRGRNNEQFF. The CDR3 DNA is TGTGCCATCTTAAGGCCAGACCGGGGGAGGAATAATGAGCAGTTCTTC.

The rearrangement links TRBV28 to TRBJ2-4, with D tentatively TRBD1 (6 bases). The CDR3 length is 16 residues. V shed 6 bases and J shed 2 bases, with 17 bases lying between them. CDR1 MDHEN and CDR2 SYDVKM come from the germline V gene. CDR3 residues: CASRPSGVGPKNIQYF. In DNA form, the CDR3 reads TGTGCCAGCAGACCCTCAGGGGTCGGACCCAAAAACATTCAGTACTTC.

This chain uses TRBV6-1 with TRBJ2-1, with 7 bases identical to TRBD2. CDR3 length equals 11 residues. CDR1 MNHNS and CDR2 SASEGT come from the germline V gene. V was clipped by 4 bases and J by 12 bases; unmatched bases: 3. CDR3 sequence reads: CASSGTRWQFF. CDR3 DNA: TGTGCCAGCAGTGGGACTAGGTGGCAGTTCTTC.

The rearrangement links TRBV2 to TRBJ2-7; 9 bases match TRBD2. CDR3 length: 14 amino acids. After removal of 6 bases from V and 4 bases from J, the junction contained 7 bases not matched to a gene. The germline gives CDR1 SNHLY, CDR2 FYNNEI. CDR3 nucleotide sequence: TGTGCCAGCAGCATGGGACTAGCTGGGTACGAGCAGTACTTC. It specifies CASSMGLAGYEQYF.

By sample share, this clone is medium-sized. The chain combines TRBV6-6 with TRBJ1-1, with D tentatively TRBD1 (6 bases). The germline V gene has CDR1 MNHNY and CDR2 SVGAGI (reference sequence). This CDR3 region has 14 residues. Trimming removed 8 bases at V and 5 bases at J, with 18 bases between. The CDR3 region has the DNA TGTGCCAGCGGGAGACAGGCCGAGGGGACTGAAGCTTTCTTT. It encodes CASGRQAEGTEAFF.

This clone showed up just once. The chain joins TRBV30 to TRBJ1-2; D might be TRBD1 (5 bases). Per germline, CDR1 GTSNPN and CDR2 SVGIG (reference sequence). The V end lost 4 bases, the J end lost 3 bases, and 12 bases lay between the germline ends. The CDR3 runs to 13 residues. The CDR3 region has the DNA TGTGCCTGGATTGGCCAGGGCCACTATGGCTACACCTTC. Translated: CAWIGQGHYGYTF.

This clone has just a few counts. The genes are TRBV19 and TRBJ1-5, with 8 bases that match TRBD1. Germline CDR1 is LNHDA and CDR2 is SQIVND (reference sequence). The CDR3 runs 17 residues. J lost 2 bases, V lost 7 bases, and 13 bases had no gene match. CDR3 sequence (DNA): TGTGCCAGTATGGGACAGGTGCGGGCCGGAGGCAATCAGCCCCAGCATTTT. Its protein is CASMGQVRAGGNQPQHF.

The CDR3 nucleotides read TGTGCCAGCAGCCCGGCCTCGCGGAGCACAGATACGCAGTATTTT. Protein: CASSPASRSTDTQYF. The chain uses TRBV7-2 and TRBJ2-3; unclear D gene. The germline gives CDR1 SGHTA, CDR2 FQGNSA. The V end lost 5 bases, the J end lost 0 bases, and 12 bases lay between the germline ends. The CDR3 totals 15 residues.

The CDR3 nucleotides are TGTGCCAGCAGCAAAATGGGGACTAGCGGGGGCCAAGAGACCCAGTACTTC. It is translated as CASSKMGTSGGQETQYF. This sequence joins TRBV7-6 and TRBJ2-5; TRBD2 matches 14 bases. From germline, CDR1 is SGHVS and CDR2 FNYEAQ. V shed 5 bases and J 1 base; nucleotides not matched to a gene: 6. There are 17 residues in the CDR3.

The V and J genes are TRBV7-8 and TRBJ2-3; 9 bases map to TRBD1. J lost 1 base, V lost 1 base, and 21 bases had no gene match. Germline values: CDR1 SGHVS, CDR2 FQNEAQ. The CDR3 contains 22 residues. DNA for the CDR3: TGTGCCAGCAGCTTAGGGGCCACACACAGGGGGCGATTCGAAGACCGCACAGATACGCAGTATTTT. This sequence encodes CASSLGATHRGRFEDRTDTQYF.

The chain uses TRBV5-6 and TRBJ2-3; no definite D call. Germline V gene sequence: CDR1 SGHDT, CDR2 YYEEEE. V was clipped by 4 bases and J by 0 bases, with 6 bases between them. This CDR3 contains 13 residues. The chain's CDR3 is CASSLTSTDTQYF. In nucleotides, the CDR3 is TGTGCCAGCAGCCTGACAAGCACAGATACGCAGTATTTT. The complete variable domain, with remaining parts taken from reference TRBV5-6 and TRBJ2-3, reads DAGVTQSPTHLIKTRGQQVTLRCSPKSGHDTVSWYQQALGQGPQFIFQYYEEEERQRGNFPDRFSGHQFPNYSSELNVNALLLGDSALYLCASSLTSTDTQYFGPGTRLTVL.

The J gene is TRBJ2-7, the V gene TRBV28; 10 nucleotides agree with TRBD2. Germline CDR1 MDHEN, CDR2 SYDVKM. This CDR3 spans 14 amino acids. The V and J ends lost 5 bases and 5 bases, in that order; junction bases with no gene match: 6. CDR3 DNA: TGTGCCAGCAGTAACACCGGGACTAGCGACGAGCAGTACTTC. Translation gives CASSNTGTSDEQYF. The entire variable domain, with the rest obtained from reference TRBV28 and TRBJ2-7, is as follows: DVKVTQSSRYLVKRTGEKVFLECVQDMDHENMFWYRQDPGLGLRLIYFSYDVKMKEKGDIPEGYSVSREKKERFSLILESASTNQTSMYLCASSNTGTSDEQYFGPGTRLTVT.

J is TRBJ2-6 and V is TRBV4-1, with 8 positions matching TRBD1. The germline gives CDR1 MGHRA, CDR2 YSYEKL. The V gene end was trimmed by 1 base and the J gene end by 2 bases; junction bases not matched to a gene: 10. CDR3 length: 19 amino acids. CDR3 sequence reads: CASSQGQGRLSPGANVLTF. The CDR3 region has the DNA TGCGCCAGCAGCCAAGGACAGGGGCGCTTATCGCCTGGGGCCAACGTCCTGACTTTC.